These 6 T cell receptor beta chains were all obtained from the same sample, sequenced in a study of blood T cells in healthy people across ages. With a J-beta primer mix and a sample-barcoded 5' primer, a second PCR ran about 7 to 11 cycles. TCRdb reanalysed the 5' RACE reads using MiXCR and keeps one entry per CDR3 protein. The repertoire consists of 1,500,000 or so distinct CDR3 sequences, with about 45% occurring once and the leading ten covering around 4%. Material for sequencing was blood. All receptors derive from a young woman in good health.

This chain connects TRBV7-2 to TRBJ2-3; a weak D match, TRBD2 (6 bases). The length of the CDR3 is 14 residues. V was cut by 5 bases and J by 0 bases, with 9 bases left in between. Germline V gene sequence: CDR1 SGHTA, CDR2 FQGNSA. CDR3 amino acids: CASSKTSSTDTQYF. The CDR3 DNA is TGTGCCAGCAGCAAGACTAGTAGCACAGATACGCAGTATTTT.

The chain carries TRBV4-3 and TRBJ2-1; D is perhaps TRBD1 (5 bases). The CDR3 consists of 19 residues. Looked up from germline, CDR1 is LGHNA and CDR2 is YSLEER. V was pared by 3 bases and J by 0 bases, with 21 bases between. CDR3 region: CASSQNSRSDSSSYNEQFF. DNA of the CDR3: TGCGCCAGCAGCCAGAATTCCCGATCCGACAGTAGCTCCTACAATGAGCAGTTCTTC.

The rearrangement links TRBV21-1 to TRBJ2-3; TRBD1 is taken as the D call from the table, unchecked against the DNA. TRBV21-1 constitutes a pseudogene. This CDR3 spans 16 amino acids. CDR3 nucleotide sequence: TGTGCCAGCAGCAAAGCTCAGGGACAAAGCACAGATACGCAGTATTTT. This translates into CASSKAQGQSTDTQYF.

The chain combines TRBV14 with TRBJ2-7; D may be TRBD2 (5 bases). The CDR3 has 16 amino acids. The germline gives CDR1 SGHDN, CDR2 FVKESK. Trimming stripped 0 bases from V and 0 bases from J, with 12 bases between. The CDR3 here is CASSQDIGMFSYEQYF. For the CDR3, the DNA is TGTGCCAGCAGCCAAGATATCGGGATGTTCTCCTACGAGCAGTACTTC.

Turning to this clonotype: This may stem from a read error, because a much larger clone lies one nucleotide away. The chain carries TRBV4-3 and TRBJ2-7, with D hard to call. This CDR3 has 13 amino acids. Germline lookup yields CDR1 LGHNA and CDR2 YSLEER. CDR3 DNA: TGCGCCAGCAACCAAGTCGGTACCTACGAGCAGTACTTC. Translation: CASNQVGTYEQYF.

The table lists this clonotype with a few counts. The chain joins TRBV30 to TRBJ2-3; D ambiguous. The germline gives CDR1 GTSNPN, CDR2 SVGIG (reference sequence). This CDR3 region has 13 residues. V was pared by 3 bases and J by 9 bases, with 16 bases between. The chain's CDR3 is CAWSPPPVDTQYF. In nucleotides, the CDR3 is TGTGCCTGGAGCCCCCCCCCGGTGGACACGCAGTATTTT.